This T cell receptor beta chain was identified in a study of molecular identifiers for immune sequencing clone quantification. The overall study: Replicate experiments took RNA from 20,000 or 100,000 naive CD8 cells, divided it five ways and sequenced four.

This clonotype was found a few times. Methods described previously were used for bulk TCR libraries, and listed TCR primers were applied. TCRdb passed the PCR reads through MiXCR, listing each CDR3 protein once. Of some 65,000 distinct CDR3 sequences in the sample, 18% are singletons; the top ten hold about 1.6%. Between 20,000 and 1,000,000 sorted cells, with 10%, 30% or 50% RNA, yielded naive CD8 libraries. CD8+CD4-CCR7+CD45RA+ sorting gave the naive CD8 T cells. There are 18 residues in the CDR3. Germline-derived CDR1 and CDR2 are SGHNT and YYREEE (reference sequence). The germline V and J ends were trimmed by 2 bases and 0 bases, with 18 bases remaining between them.

This clonotype originated in a human donor in good health. Some libraries in this study had Jurkat cell RNA spiked in. Sequencing was carried out using naive CD8+ T cells from blood, with Jurkat cell RNA spiked in. The subset was: FACS-sorted CD8+CD4-CCR7+CD45RA+ naive T cells. The chain joins TRBV5-4 to TRBJ1-3; D gene unclear. The CDR3 nucleotides are TGTGCCAGCAGCTTTAGACCCGCGGGCAGCCTCTCTGGAAACACCATATATTTT. Translating it yields CASSFRPAGSLSGNTIYF.